This entry is about one TCR beta chain. This receptor's antigen is unknown. This sample was taken from a study of CXCR3-negative and CXCR3-positive naive CD8 T cells (dated by TCRdb to between 2019 and 2020). For the wider study: About 135 million TRB reads were obtained in total, roughly 1.5 +/- 0.3 million reads per library. TRBV-TRBJ cluster analysis included naive subsets from a handful of donors and memory cells from 3 donors. Diversity and physicochemical repertoire analyses were performed on 11 donors pooled from two independent experiments. What the authors observed across the whole study: Surface CD5, linked to self-reactivity in mice, was comparable between naive subsets; TCR interaction strength was therefore also inferred from TRB CDR3 physicochemical properties. Comparably high repertoire diversity was found in both naive subsets, whereas much lower repertoire diversity was found in memory CD8+ T cells. Similar TRBV-TRBJ usage was shown by naive CXCR3-negative and CXCR3-positive cells from the same donor, whereas distinct patterns were shown by memory cells. Because CXCR3 expression was partially decreased after cryopreservation, freshly isolated PBMCs were used for most assays. TRB CDR3s from CXCR3-positive naive cells showed higher hydrophobicity (lower Kidera factor 4), lower energy, and higher strength and volume indices than CXCR3-negative naive cells.

The CDR1 and CDR2 encoded by the germline V gene (reference sequence) are MNHNY and SVGAGI. Including the terminal cysteine and phenylalanine, the CDR3 comprises 15 residues. No coding sequence is recorded. Each CD8+ T cell subset was flow-sorted in triplicate, and 250,000 to 350,000 cells per subset were placed directly into RLT lysis buffer. Naive CD8+ T cells were defined stringently as CD45RO-CCR7+CD27+CD95- to exclude memory contaminants. Peripheral blood mononuclear cells were isolated from buffy coats by standard density gradient centrifugation. A FACSAria III was used to flow-sort naive CXCR3-negative and CXCR3-positive CD8+ T cells. Total RNA was extracted from sorted cells with an RNeasy Mini Kit. This sample was sequenced with a NextSeq 550. The Human TCR Profiling Kit (MiLaboratory) was used to make UMI-labeled 5' RACE TRB cDNA libraries. cDNA synthesis used the entire amount of extracted RNA, and PCR amplification then used the entire amount of cDNA produced. Libraries were prepared in parallel with an identical number of PCR cycles. The authors' analysis ran thus. About 50,000 +/- 10,000 unique UMI-labeled TRB cDNA molecules per library were extracted with MIGEC and MiXCR, with at least two reads per UMI required. Each library averaged around 42,000 +/- 9,900 functional in-frame TRB CDR3 nucleotide clonotypes without stop codons. After each sample was downsampled to 5000 UMI-labeled TRB molecules, VDJtools was used to calculate diversity metrics such as normalized Shannon-Wiener and Chao1. VDJtools computed clonotype-size-weighted physicochemical properties of the central five CDR3 residues: interaction energy, strength, volume and Kidera factor 4. Following reprocessing of the reads by TCRdb, the data hold one row per CDR3 protein sequence and no DNA is available. The V and J calls and clone size come from TCRdb's table, not from the authors' own analysis. This sample's table carries about 46,000 distinct CDR3 sequences. Roughly 2.3% of the sample is taken by the ten largest.

Source material: naive CXCR3- CD8+ T cells from blood. In light of the paper, this sample's cell subset or site label describes: CD45RO-CCR7+CD27+CD95- naive CD8+ T cells lacking CXCR3 (TNR3-). The receptor's source is a human donor in good health. Some clones in this sample may be carry-over from other donors' samples. In this chain, TRBV6-6 is recombined with TRBJ2-2; absent DNA, TCRdb's TRBD1 call cannot be checked. The CDR3 sequence is CASPGGAPNTGELFF.